The rows below give T cell receptor beta chains drawn from one sample of a study of T cell changes during pregnancy in multiple sclerosis. Measured with immunoSEQ multiplex PCR; TCRdb has only the in-frame clones, and not every one. The sample consists of approximately 30,000 clones, about 89% of them appearing once. Sequencing used CD8+ T cells from peripheral blood mononuclear cells, obtained before pregnancy. The receptors originated from a female donor with multiple sclerosis, enrolled in a pregnancy study. Both conserved end residues are part of each CDR3. D genes are given only for firm matches. A row's size may be missing; if present it is once, few, many or a size class.

D gene: NA
V gene: TRBV6-4
J gene: TRBJ2-6
clone size: NA
CDR3 protein: CASSDSSRGGGSGANVLTF
CDR3 DNA: TGTGCCAGCAGTGACTCGAGCAGGGGCGGGGGCTCTGGGGCCAACGTCCTGACTTTC

D gene: NA
V gene: TRBV4-1
J gene: TRBJ1-5
clone size: NA
CDR3 protein: CASSQPGVGGNQPQHF
CDR3 DNA: TGCGCCAGCAGCCAGCCAGGGGTCGGCGGCAATCAGCCCCAGCATTTT

D gene: TRBD1
V gene: TRBV6-5
J gene: TRBJ2-7
clone size: NA
CDR3 protein: CASSYSTGQFSYEQYF
CDR3 DNA: TGTGCCAGCAGTTACTCGACGGGACAGTTCTCCTACGAGCAGTACTTC

D gene: TRBD1
V gene: TRBV6-6
J gene: TRBJ1-4
clone size: NA
CDR3 protein: CASNPGTGVTEKLFF
CDR3 DNA: TGTGCCAGCAACCCCGGGACAGGGGTCACTGAAAAACTGTTTTTT

D gene: NA
V gene: TRBV11-2
J gene: TRBJ1-2
clone size: NA
CDR3 protein: CASSLRYRDPRSGYTF
CDR3 DNA: TGTGCCAGCAGCTTACGCTACAGGGATCCCCGATCTGGCTACACCTTC

D gene: NA
V gene: TRBV28
J gene: TRBJ1-1
clone size: NA
CDR3 protein: CASTPEGETVVEAFF
CDR3 DNA: TGTGCCAGCACCCCCGAGGGGGAAACTGTGGTTGAAGCTTTCTTT

D gene: NA
V gene: TRBV19
J gene: TRBJ1-1
clone size: NA
CDR3 protein: CASAKTGNTEAFF
CDR3 DNA: TGTGCCAGTGCGAAGACAGGAAACACTGAAGCTTTCTTT

D gene: TRBD1
V gene: TRBV30
J gene: TRBJ1-2
clone size: NA
CDR3 protein: CAWSAREGGPRGYTF
CDR3 DNA: TGTGCCTGGAGTGCCCGGGAAGGGGGCCCAAGAGGCTACACCTTC

D gene: NA
V gene: TRBV27
J gene: TRBJ2-3
clone size: once
CDR3 protein: CASSLSGLHTQYF
CDR3 DNA: TGTGCCAGCAGTTTATCCGGTCTACATACGCAGTATTTT

D gene: TRBD1
V gene: TRBV6-6
J gene: TRBJ1-1
clone size: NA
CDR3 protein: CASRGQGYDTEAFF
CDR3 DNA: TGTGCCAGCAGGGGACAGGGGTATGACACTGAAGCTTTCTTT

D gene: TRBD2
V gene: TRBV4-1
J gene: TRBJ2-3
clone size: many
CDR3 protein: CASSLVAAGGPTDTQYF
CDR3 DNA: TGCGCCAGCAGCCTAGTCGCAGCGGGGGGCCCCACAGATACGCAGTATTTT

D gene: NA
V gene: TRBV15
J gene: TRBJ1-5
clone size: NA
CDR3 protein: CATSRGTIGNQPQHF
CDR3 DNA: TGTGCCACCAGCAGGGGGACAATCGGGAATCAGCCCCAGCATTTT

D gene: TRBD1
V gene: TRBV4-3
J gene: TRBJ1-1
clone size: NA
CDR3 protein: CASSQDRDRVTEAFF
CDR3 DNA: TGCGCCAGCAGCCAGGACCGGGACAGGGTTACTGAAGCTTTCTTT

D gene: NA
V gene: TRBV7-8
J gene: TRBJ1-2
clone size: NA
CDR3 protein: CASSLGGAYGYTF
CDR3 DNA: TGTGCCAGCAGCTTAGGGGGCGCCTATGGCTACACCTTC

D gene: NA
V gene: TRBV13
J gene: TRBJ2-1
clone size: NA
CDR3 protein: CASSLGKGSGNEQFF
CDR3 DNA: TGTGCCAGCAGCTTAGGCAAGGGCTCAGGGAATGAGCAGTTCTTC

D gene: NA
V gene: TRBV19
J gene: TRBJ1-5
clone size: few
CDR3 protein: CASSVSGNQPQHF
CDR3 DNA: TGTGCCAGTAGTGTATCAGGGAATCAGCCCCAGCATTTT

D gene: NA
V gene: TRBV4-2
J gene: TRBJ2-7
clone size: NA
CDR3 protein: CASSQDTPWGDEQYF
CDR3 DNA: TGTGCCAGCAGCCAAGATACCCCCTGGGGGGACGAGCAGTACTTC

D gene: TRBD1
V gene: TRBV13
J gene: TRBJ2-2
clone size: NA
CDR3 protein: CASSLNGDRGNTGELFF
CDR3 DNA: TGTGCCAGCAGCTTGAACGGGGACAGAGGGAACACCGGGGAGCTGTTTTTT

D gene: TRBD2
V gene: TRBV6-1
J gene: TRBJ2-1
clone size: NA
CDR3 protein: CASRPLAGSENEQFF
CDR3 DNA: TGTGCCAGCAGGCCACTAGCGGGGAGTGAAAATGAGCAGTTCTTC

D gene: NA
V gene: TRBV7-3
J gene: TRBJ2-7
clone size: NA
CDR3 protein: CASSLRGRLAGPYEQYF
CDR3 DNA: TGTGCCAGCAGCTTACGGGGTCGGCTAGCAGGCCCCTACGAGCAGTACTTC

D gene: NA
V gene: TRBV19
J gene: TRBJ1-6
clone size: NA
CDR3 protein: CASKGEGSYNSPLHF
CDR3 DNA: TGTGCCAGTAAAGGGGAGGGGTCCTATAATTCACCCCTCCACTTT

D gene: NA
V gene: TRBV27
J gene: TRBJ1-6
clone size: NA
CDR3 protein: CASSWGRRSPLHF
CDR3 DNA: TGTGCCAGCAGTTGGGGGCGCCGTTCACCCCTCCACTTT

D gene: NA
V gene: TRBV19
J gene: TRBJ2-7
clone size: NA
CDR3 protein: CASSDTFFDEQYF
CDR3 DNA: TGTGCCAGTAGTGACACGTTCTTCGACGAGCAGTACTTC

D gene: TRBD2
V gene: TRBV19
J gene: TRBJ2-1
clone size: NA
CDR3 protein: CASSIDPSGGARFF
CDR3 DNA: TGTGCCAGTAGTATAGATCCTAGCGGGGGGGCTCGGTTCTTC